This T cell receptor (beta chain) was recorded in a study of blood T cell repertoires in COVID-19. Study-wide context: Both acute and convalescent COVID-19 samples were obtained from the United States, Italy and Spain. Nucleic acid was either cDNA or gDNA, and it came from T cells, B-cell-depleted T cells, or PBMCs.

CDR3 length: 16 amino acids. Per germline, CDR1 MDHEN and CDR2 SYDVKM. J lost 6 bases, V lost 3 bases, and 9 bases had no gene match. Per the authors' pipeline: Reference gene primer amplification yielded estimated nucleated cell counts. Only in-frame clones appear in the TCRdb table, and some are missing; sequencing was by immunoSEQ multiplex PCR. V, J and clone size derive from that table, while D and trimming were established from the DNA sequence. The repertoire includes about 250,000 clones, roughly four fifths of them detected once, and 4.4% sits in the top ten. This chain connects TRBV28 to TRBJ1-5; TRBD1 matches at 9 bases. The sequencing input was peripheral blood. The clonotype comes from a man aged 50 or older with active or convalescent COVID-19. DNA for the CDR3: TGTGCCAGCAGTTTCTACGGACAGGGGCAGGGTCAGCCCCAGCATTTT. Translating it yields CASSFYGQGQGQPQHF.